This entry lists 24 T cell receptor beta chains sequenced from one sample in a study of shared clonotypes between healthy human individuals. Sequencing was performed with immunoSEQ multiplex PCR; in TCRdb, only in-frame clones are kept and a portion is missing. The table has about 1.4 million clones, roughly 96% seen once. What was sequenced was naive CD4+ T cells sorted from blood. Subset: CD45RA+ positively selected. These receptors were taken from a man aged 25 to 40 in good health.

On this clone itself: Other DNA sequences from this sample encode an identical CDR3 as well. The chain has TRBV18 and TRBJ2-2; D may be TRBD1 (5 bases). The ends were cut back, 1 base at V and 4 bases at J, with 7 bases in the middle. Germline V gene lookup returns CDR1 KGHSH and CDR2 LQKENI. This CDR3 contains 14 residues. As DNA, the CDR3 is TGTGCCAGCTCACCACTTGACAGCACCGGGGAGCTGTTTTTT. Its protein is CASSPLDSTGELFF.

The rearrangement links TRBV14 to TRBJ2-2; 10 bases are shared with TRBD1. Germline assignment: CDR1 SGHDN and CDR2 FVKESK. V gave up 1 base and J gave up 5 bases; unmatched junction bases: 13. The CDR3 spans 19 residues. The CDR3 DNA reads as TGTGCCAGCAGCCAAGGACTAGAGAGACAGGGGGCGCGAACCGGGGAGCTGTTTTTT. Translating it yields CASSQGLERQGARTGELFF.

In this sample, this clone turned up once. The chain joins TRBV6-5 to TRBJ1-5; unclear D gene. Germline CDR1 MNHEY, CDR2 SVGAGI. V was shortened by 3 bases and J by 4 bases, with 4 bases between the two germline ends. The CDR3 is made up of 12 amino acids. The CDR3: CASSYLNQPQHF. The DNA of the CDR3 is TGTGCCAGCAGTTATCTTAATCAGCCCCAGCATTTT.

The rearrangement uses TRBV7-7 and TRBJ2-2, with TRBD1 matching 9 bases. V lost 5 bases to trimming and J lost 4 bases; unmatched junction nucleotides: 5. The CDR3 contains 15 residues. Germline V gene data show CDR1 as SSHAT and CDR2 as FNYEAQ (reference sequence). The CDR3 bases are TGTGCCAGCAGCAAGGGACAGGGCGGCACCGGGGAGCTGTTTTTT. This sequence encodes CASSKGQGGTGELFF.

This chain joins TRBV29-1 and TRBJ2-7; D might be TRBD1 or TRBD2, each matching 6 bases. Germline-derived CDR1 and CDR2 are SQVTM and ANQGSEA. V was pared by 3 bases and J by 5 bases, with 14 bases between. The length of the CDR3 is 13 residues. The CDR3 DNA reads as TGCAGCGTTGATCTAGGGGGACTGAACGAGCAGTACTTC. It codes for CSVDLGGLNEQYF.

The genes are TRBV18 and TRBJ1-5, with D possibly matching TRBD1 (5 bases). Germline CDR1 reads KGHSH; CDR2 reads LQKENI. This CDR3 is 14 amino acids long. The V end was cut by 2 bases, the J end by 6 bases, with 11 bases between. The CDR3 reads CASSPKTGPQPQHF. CDR3 DNA sequence: TGTGCCAGCTCACCAAAAACAGGACCTCAGCCCCAGCATTTT. Complete variable domain (other parts from reference TRBV18 and TRBJ1-5): NAGVMQNPRHLVRRRGQEARLRCSPMKGHSHVYWYRQLPEEGLKFMVYLQKENIIDESGMPKERFSAEFPKEGPSILRIQQVVRGDSAAYFCASSPKTGPQPQHFGDGTRLSIL.

This sequence joins TRBV5-4 and TRBJ2-2; the D is unclear. The germline gives CDR1 SGHNT, CDR2 YYREEE (reference sequence). V lost 0 bases to trimming and J lost 6 bases, with 9 bases between them. The CDR3 length is 14 residues. Written as DNA, the CDR3 is TGTGCCAGCAGCTTGGAAGTGGCTTCCGGGGAGCTGTTTTTT. This sequence encodes CASSLEVASGELFF.

The chain joins TRBV4-3 to TRBJ2-1; the match to TRBD2 covers 8 bases. V gave up 2 bases and J gave up 8 bases; unmatched junction bases: 11. There are 16 residues in the CDR3. Germline CDR1 and CDR2: LGHNA and YSLEER. The CDR3 region has the DNA TGCGCCAGCAGCCAAAGGTCTAGCGGGTACAGCTATGAGCAGTTCTTC. Protein sequence: CASSQRSSGYSYEQFF.

In regard to this clone: Within the sample, other DNA sequences also encode this same CDR3. The chain links TRBV5-1 to TRBJ2-2, with TRBD2 as a possible D gene (5 bases). The V and J ends lost 0 bases and 4 bases respectively, with 7 bases between them. The CDR3 extends over 14 amino acids. Germline assignment: CDR1 SGHRS and CDR2 YFSETQ. The CDR3 nucleotides read TGCGCCAGCAGCTTGGACCGGGGCACCGGGGAGCTGTTTTTT. Its translation: CASSLDRGTGELFF.

This clone was recorded only once. This chain uses TRBV4-2 with TRBJ1-3, with D tentatively TRBD1 (6 bases). V lost 7 bases and J lost 2, with 18 bases in between. CDR3 size: 16 residues. CDR1 is LGHNA, CDR2 YNFKEQ, per germline. The CDR3 DNA reads as TGTGCCAGCACCCCAGGGGAGCAGGGTGCTGGAAACACCATATATTTT. This gives the protein CASTPGEQGAGNTIYF.

V is TRBV29-1 and J is TRBJ2-3; D gene ambiguous. CDR1 and CDR2 from the germline V gene are SQVTM and ANQGSEA. The CDR3 consists of 11 residues. The V and J ends lost 3 bases and 2 bases respectively, with 3 bases between them. This chain's CDR3 is CSVEFTDTQYF. The CDR3 DNA is TGCAGCGTTGAGTTCACAGATACGCAGTATTTT.

The rearrangement uses TRBV2 and TRBJ2-7; possible D gene TRBD2, 5 bases. Trimming stripped 4 bases from V and 2 bases from J, with 15 bases between. The length of the CDR3 is 15 residues. The V gene's germline CDR1 is SNHLY and CDR2 FYNNEI. The CDR3 protein is CASSAYKFGTYEQYF. The CDR3 nucleotides are TGTGCCAGCAGTGCTTACAAGTTCGGGACCTACGAGCAGTACTTC.

This rearrangement joins TRBV2 to TRBJ2-2; 9 nucleotides agree with TRBD2. Germline loops: CDR1 SNHLY, CDR2 FYNNEI. The CDR3 runs 15 residues. V was pared by 3 bases and J by 1 base, with 0 bases of the junction left unmatched. This chain's CDR3 is CASSETSGNTGELFF. CDR3 DNA: TGTGCCAGCAGTGAGACTAGCGGGAACACCGGGGAGCTGTTTTTT.

The chain couples TRBV19 to TRBJ2-7, with D possibly TRBD1 on 6 matching bases. CDR1 LNHDA and CDR2 SQIVND come from the germline V gene (reference sequence). Between the trimmed V and J ends, which lost 5 bases and 2 bases, there was a span of 10 bases. The CDR3 has 13 residues. CDR3 protein: CASSPNRAYEQYF. The CDR3 DNA follows: TGTGCCAGTAGTCCGAACAGGGCCTACGAGCAGTACTTC.

The rearrangement uses TRBV10-3 and TRBJ1-2; maybe TRBD1 (5 bases). Germline lookup yields CDR1 ENHRY and CDR2 SYGVKD. Deletions cut 1 base from V and 8 bases from J, with 14 bases between. The CDR3 sequence is 14 residues long. This CDR3 is CAISEFEGRSGYTF. The CDR3 nucleotides read TGTGCCATCAGTGAGTTCGAGGGGAGAAGCGGCTACACCTTC.

In its sample, this clone was seen once. This chain joins TRBV29-1 and TRBJ2-1; 9 bases fit TRBD2. The CDR3 is made up of 14 amino acids. CDR1 is SQVTM and CDR2 is ANQGSEA in the germline V gene. V was pared by 5 bases and J by 7 bases, with 9 bases of the junction left unmatched. The CDR3 DNA reads as TGCAGCGTTCAACGCGCGGGAGGGGAGAATGAGCAGTTCTTC. It encodes CSVQRAGGENEQFF.

The chain links TRBV5-4 to TRBJ2-6, with D tentatively TRBD1 (6 bases). Germline CDR1 reads SGHNT; CDR2 reads YYREEE (reference sequence). The germline V and J ends were trimmed by 4 bases and 0 bases, with 14 bases remaining between them. There are 17 residues in the CDR3. CDR3 amino acids: CASSRQAALSGANVLTF. DNA for the CDR3: TGTGCCAGCAGCCGACAGGCTGCGCTCTCTGGGGCCAACGTCCTGACTTTC.

This clone was seen more than once but under ten times. This chain connects TRBV30 to TRBJ1-3; D ambiguous. From germline, CDR1 is GTSNPN and CDR2 SVGIG (reference sequence). CDR3 length: 14 residues. V lost 2 bases to trimming and J lost 0 bases, with 8 bases between them. The CDR3 coding sequence is TGTGCCTGGAGTCTACGGAGCTCTGGAAACACCATATATTTT. Its protein product is CAWSLRSSGNTIYF.

J is TRBJ1-3 and V is TRBV21-1; TRBD1 is taken as the D call from the table, unchecked against the DNA. TRBV21-1 is termed a pseudogene. The CDR3 has 15 amino acids. Written as DNA, the CDR3 is TGTGCCAGCAGCAAAGGTCCCAACTCTGGAAACACCATATATTTT. It translates to CASSKGPNSGNTIYF.

The chain uses TRBV27 and TRBJ2-1; 8 bases match TRBD2. Germline V lookup: CDR1 MNHEY, CDR2 SMNVEV (reference sequence). This CDR3 is built from 17 residues. J was trimmed by 3 bases and V by 4 bases; bases with no gene match: 11. CDR3 nucleotide sequence: TGTGCCAGCAGTTCCATCCGTCTAGCGGGTAACTACAATGAGCAGTTCTTC. Translating gives CASSSIRLAGNYNEQFF.

The chain is built from TRBV29-1 and TRBJ1-2; 8 nucleotides line up with TRBD1. There are 13 residues in the CDR3. V lost 5 bases to trimming and J lost 0 bases; unmatched junction nucleotides: 2. The V gene's germline CDR1 is SQVTM and CDR2 ANQGSEA. CDR3 in amino acids: CSVWDRTNYGYTF. In DNA, the CDR3 is TGCAGCGTTTGGGACAGGACTAACTATGGCTACACCTTC. Full variable domain (missing parts from reference TRBV29-1 and TRBJ1-2): SAVISQKPSRDICQRGTSLTIQCQVDSQVTMMFWYRQQPGQSLTLIATANQGSEATYESGFVIDKFPISRPNLTFSTLTVSNMSPEDSSIYLCSVWDRTNYGYTFGSGTRLTVV.

The V call is TRBV28, the J call TRBJ2-2, with D possibly matching TRBD2 (5 bases). CDR1 is MDHEN and CDR2 is SYDVKM in the germline V gene. Trimming took off 2 bases at V and 5 bases at J, with 15 bases between the two ends. This CDR3 has 16 residues. This chain's CDR3 is CASSLVLAGGTGELFF. The CDR3 DNA reads TGTGCCAGCAGTTTAGTTCTAGCTGGTGGGACCGGGGAGCTGTTTTTT.

This sequence joins TRBV7-3 and TRBJ2-3; the D gene is possibly TRBD2 (5 bases). V dropped 5 bases and J dropped 6 bases, with 24 bases sitting between them. The CDR3 covers 17 residues. Germline CDR1 reads SGHTA; CDR2 reads FQGTGA. The CDR3 sequence: CASSTSRRGLGMDTQYF. The CDR3 DNA sequence: TGTGCCAGCAGCACCTCCCGACGGGGTCTGGGAATGGATACGCAGTATTTT.

The V call is TRBV19, the J call TRBJ1-5, with D perhaps matching TRBD1 (6 bases). From germline, CDR1 is LNHDA and CDR2 SQIVND (reference sequence). The V gene lost 3 bases and the J gene lost 4 bases, with 16 bases spanning the gap. The CDR3 contains 16 residues. In nucleotides, the CDR3 is TGTGCCAGTAGTATGGTAGGGCAGGGGACGAATCAGCCCCAGCATTTT. This encodes CASSMVGQGTNQPQHF.